This entry features one T cell receptor (beta chain) sequence. Its specific antigen is unknown. A clone one base away is much larger, so this may be a read error. The data derive from a study of identical twins (dated by TCRdb to 2016 to 2018). Notes on the research overall: To test whether fetal clonotypes persist, this study deep-sequenced TCR alpha and beta repertoires from monozygotic twins, from unrelated adults of various ages, and from cord blood. To rule out contamination, replicate twin experiments were performed at different times with different library preparation protocols.

To prepare the library, 5' RACE was applied. The data were produced on an Illumina HiSeq 2000. Template switching introduced a universal primer binding site; the final cDNA contained a unique molecular identifier, enabling accurate counting of TCR cDNA molecules. Specific primers in the conserved constant-segment region were used to synthesize first-strand cDNA for TCR alpha and beta chains. To control for contamination, every cDNA library carried two barcodes: a SMART-Mk sample barcode plus Illumina barcodes. TruSeq adapter sequences and Illumina sample barcodes were added in two successive PCR steps. TCR alpha and beta cDNA libraries were sequenced on the Illumina HiSeq platform with custom primers. Concerning the study's data processing: Raw reads were processed with MiGEC to extract unique molecular identifiers, and MiXCR was used to determine CDR3 positions. Recombination models were inferred per individual with the repgenHMM and IGoR tools using an EM algorithm. Shared clonotype analysis was performed with the tcR package in R, normalizing sharing by the product of cloneset sizes. To study raw recombination free of thymic and clonal selection effects, out-of-frame nonproductive sequences were analyzed. TCRdb reprocessed the public reads (quality trimming at Q25 with fastp, clone calling with MiXCR) and kept in-frame beta chains. Rows merge per CDR3 protein into single entries with the most common DNA and genes. The authors' filters were not applied to this entry. This sample is represented by 1.5 million to 2 million distinct CDR3 sequences; 32% of them were singletons. Of the sample, 0.25% to 0.3% falls within the top ten clones.

Only healthy Caucasian donors were included. Overall study outcomes, separate from this receptor: Compared with coincidental sharing between unrelated individuals, out-of-frame TCR alpha sequences shared between twins showed an excess of sequences with low generation probability. Excess twin sharing in beta out-of-frame sequences was weaker because fewer shared sequences lowered the signal-to-noise ratio. In monozygotic twins, out-of-frame TCR alpha sharing was systematically underestimated by recombination models, although the models agreed with sharing between unrelated individuals. Zero-insertion analyses could be partly confounded by invariant T cells such as MAIT and iNKT, though diverse VJ usage argued against such confounding for most clonotypes. Fewer insertions were carried by abundant cord blood beta clonotypes, a similar but weaker trend appeared in young adult naive repertoires, and no such trend appeared in memory repertoires. Because the same donors could not be followed over many years, the conclusions relied on cross-sectional statistical analysis.

This clonotype originated in a newborn girl in good health. Sequencing input: cord blood.

Here the CDR3 is given as CASSLYDSEQFF. The DNA is as follows: TGCGCCAGCAGCTTGTATGACAGCGAGCAGTTCTTC. The V and J segments used are TRBV5-1 and TRBJ2-1; D gene: possibly TRBD1, on 5 matching bases. The CDR3 holds 12 amino acids from the cysteine to the phenylalanine. Only the CDR3 region is kept as DNA, spanning 36 bases read in frame from base 1. CDR1 and CDR2, looked up from the germline V gene, are SGHRS and YFSETQ. Trimming costs V 1 base and J 10 bases, and their ends lie 9 bases apart.